This T cell receptor (beta chain) was obtained from a study of cytomegalovirus exposure and HLA in healthy donors. V was shortened by 5 bases and J by 6 bases, with 15 bases between the two germline ends. CDR1 and CDR2 (germline): SGHTS, YDEGEE. CDR3 length equals 14 residues. Primers for the PCR totalled 60 Vbeta and 13 Jbeta. Data came from immunoSEQ multiplex PCR; TCRdb stores just in-frame clones and leaves some out. Among tens of thousands of clones listed, about 79% were seen once. This clone occurred once. The TCR sequence derives from a woman in her thirties or forties in good health and CMV-seronegative. This rearrangement joins TRBV5-8 to TRBJ1-5; perhaps TRBD1 as D (6 bases). The source material was PBMCs. The CDR3 DNA reads TGTGCCAGCAGACCGAACAGGGTTGGTCAGCCCCAGCATTTT. Translated: CASRPNRVGQPQHF.